This TCR beta chain was captured by sequencing in a study of blood T cell repertoires in COVID-19. Across the whole study: In each case, the material was cDNA or gDNA derived from T cells, B-cell-depleted T cells, or PBMCs.

In the original processing: Using reference gene primer amplification, nucleated cell counts were estimated. The method was immunoSEQ multiplex PCR; TCRdb's version includes in-frame clones alone and lacks a portion of them. The V and J calls and the clone size are those of that table, but D and trimming were determined from the DNA. This table holds more than 300,000 clones, around nine tenths found once. The germline V gene encodes CDR1 KGHSH and CDR2 LQKENI. V dropped 2 bases and J dropped 0 bases, with 14 bases sitting between them. The CDR3 consists of 17 residues. The sample was peripheral blood. This sequence originates from a woman aged 70-85 years with COVID-19, enrolled during active disease. The rearrangement joins TRBV18 to TRBJ1-5, with unresolved D. CDR3: CASSPYSPVFSNQPQHF. CDR3 nucleotide sequence: TGTGCCAGCTCACCATATTCGCCAGTTTTTAGCAATCAGCCCCAGCATTTT.